The 19 T cell receptor beta chains given below trace back to one sample, sequenced in a study of CD8 T cells in ankylosing spondylitis. From the 5' RACE reads, TCRdb called clonotypes with MiXCR, one entry per CDR3 protein. The sample has 200,000 to 300,000 distinct CDR3 sequences, roughly 8.6% seen once. Input material: blood, either unsorted or a sorted T cell fraction (not recorded which). Receptors were obtained from a male donor with ankylosing spondylitis or in good health (not recorded which).

This clonotype occurred once. The V and J genes are TRBV27 and TRBJ2-7; perhaps TRBD2 as D (6 bases). Germline V gene lookup returns CDR1 MNHEY and CDR2 SMNVEV (reference sequence). The CDR3 totals 13 residues. V lost 8 bases and J 4 bases, leaving 15 bases between the germline ends. CDR3 residues: CASGQLARYEQYF. The CDR3 coding sequence is TGTGCCAGCGGCCAACTAGCACGGTACGAGCAGTACTTC.

This clonotype was observed many times. This chain joins TRBV4-2 and TRBJ1-4; weak D call: TRBD1 (5 bases). V lost 1 base to trimming and J lost 7 bases, with 10 bases between them. The CDR3 contains 14 residues. CDR1 and CDR2 from the germline V gene are LGHNA and YNFKEQ. CDR3 protein: CASSQVGGPEKLFF. CDR3 nucleotide sequence: TGTGCCAGCAGCCAAGTGGGGGGACCTGAAAAACTGTTTTTT.

The V and J genes are TRBV28 and TRBJ2-1, with TRBD2 matching 7 bases. The CDR3 totals 12 residues. With V trimmed by 9 bases and J by 4 bases, 3 bases remained unmatched. The germline V gene encodes CDR1 MDHEN and CDR2 SYDVKM. The CDR3 loop reads CASKRGYNEQFF. CDR3 DNA: TGTGCCAGTAAGCGGGGTTACAATGAGCAGTTCTTC.

This clonotype was counted at least ten times. The chain carries TRBV29-1 and TRBJ2-2; D not resolved. This CDR3 comprises 12 residues. The V end lost 6 bases, the J end lost 0 bases, and 5 bases lay between the germline ends. Germline assignment: CDR1 SQVTM and CDR2 ANQGSEA. CDR3 region: CSVRTNTGELFF. The CDR3 nucleotides are TGCAGCGTCAGAACGAACACCGGGGAGCTGTTTTTT.

This clonotype came up many times. V gene TRBV7-8 combines with J gene TRBJ2-7, with no clear D. The length of the CDR3 is 15 residues. Looked up from germline, CDR1 is SGHVS and CDR2 is FQNEAQ. V was clipped by 1 base and J by 3 bases, with 13 bases between them. The CDR3: CASSLGPGEYYEQYF. CDR3 coding DNA: TGTGCCAGCAGCTTAGGGCCCGGCGAGTACTACGAGCAGTACTTC. The whole variable domain, filled in from reference TRBV7-8 and TRBJ2-7, reads GAGVSQSPRYKVAKRGQDVALRCDPISGHVSLFWYQQALGQGPEFLTYFQNEAQLDKSGLPSDRFFAERPEGSVSTLKIQRTQQEDSAVYLCASSLGPGEYYEQYFGPGTRLTVT.

This clonotype was counted ten times or more. The chain joins TRBV5-1 to TRBJ1-1; no clear D. The CDR3 runs 14 residues. V lost 1 base to trimming and J lost 6 bases, with 13 bases between them. CDR1 and CDR2 (germline): SGHRS, YFSETQ. CDR3 in DNA: TGCGCCAGCAGCTTGTTGGGAGGAAGTTCTGAAGCTTTCTTT. Its protein product is CASSLLGGSSEAFF.

This rearrangement joins TRBV11-1 to TRBJ2-2; no clear D gene. The CDR3 length is 14 residues. Trimming shortened V by 5 bases and J by 6 bases, and 13 bases separated the two germline ends. CDR1 and CDR2 from the germline V gene are SGHAT and FQDESV (reference sequence). Here the CDR3 reads CASSPLKLAGELFF. The CDR3 DNA is TGTGCCAGCAGCCCCCTTAAATTGGCCGGGGAGCTGTTTTTT.

This clonotype was counted ten times or more. This chain connects TRBV29-1 to TRBJ2-1, with D perhaps matching TRBD1 (6 bases). The V end was cut by 6 bases, the J end by 5 bases, with 17 bases between. CDR1 is SQVTM and CDR2 is ANQGSEA in the germline V gene. The CDR3 runs 14 residues. CDR3 region: CSVASGTLDNEQFF. Here the CDR3 DNA reads TGCAGCGTGGCGTCCGGGACACTTGACAATGAGCAGTTCTTC.

This clonotype came up many times. This chain links TRBV5-1 with TRBJ2-7, with D perhaps TRBD1 (7 bases). The CDR3 has 15 residues. V was trimmed by 4 bases and J by 5 bases, leaving 19 bases between them. Per germline, CDR1 SGHRS and CDR2 YFSETQ. The CDR3 protein is CASSLIAGGFNEQYF. CDR3 bases: TGCGCCAGCAGCCTGATCGCAGGGGGGTTCAACGAGCAGTACTTC.

The chain employs TRBV12-3 or TRBV12-4 and TRBJ1-2; D not certain. The CDR3 spans 14 residues. The V and J ends lost 7 bases and 3 bases respectively, with 15 bases between them. The CDR3 protein is CASTTRMGYYGYTF. The CDR3 bases are TGTGCCAGCACCACAAGGATGGGGTACTATGGCTACACCTTC.

At least ten counts were recorded for this clonotype. This chain connects TRBV27 to TRBJ2-7; D not resolved. Germline V lookup: CDR1 MNHEY, CDR2 SMNVEV (reference sequence). The CDR3 sequence is 13 residues long. V lost 8 bases and J lost 7, with 18 bases in between. CDR3 residues: CASSLWAEEEQYF. As DNA, the CDR3 is TGTGCCAGCTCCTTGTGGGCTGAGGAGGAGCAGTACTTC.

This clonotype was observed many times. This chain connects TRBV5-4 to TRBJ2-2; D gene unclear. This CDR3 spans 14 amino acids. CDR1 and CDR2 from the germline V gene are SGHNT and YYREEE (reference sequence). With 5 bases removed from V and 1 base from J, the gap between germline ends came to 9 bases. The CDR3 DNA sequence: TGTGCCAGCAGTTCTTCTCAGAACACCGGGGAGCTGTTTTTT. It is translated as CASSSSQNTGELFF. The full variable domain, in which reference TRBV5-4 and TRBJ2-2 provide the parts outside the CDR3, is ETGVTQSPTHLIKTRGQQVTLRCSSQSGHNTVSWYQQALGQGPQFIFQYYREEENGRGNFPPRFSGLQFPNYSSELNVNALELDDSALYLCASSSSQNTGELFFGEGSRLTVL.

This clonotype was observed at least ten times. The rearrangement uses TRBV6-2 or TRBV6-3 and TRBJ2-1; D is unresolved. The CDR3 extends over 14 amino acids. V was shortened by 6 bases and J by 4 bases, with 13 bases between the two germline ends. Germline CDR1 reads MNHEY; CDR2 reads SVGEGT. The CDR3 spells CASSIPNPYNEQFF. The CDR3 DNA reads TGTGCCAGCAGCATCCCCAACCCGTACAATGAGCAGTTCTTC.

This clonotype came up many times. The gene calls are TRBV5-1 and TRBJ2-1; unclear D gene. Germline CDR1 reads SGHRS; CDR2 reads YFSETQ. The V gene lost 0 bases and the J gene lost 5 bases, with 12 bases spanning the gap. The CDR3 is 15 amino acids. CDR3 nucleotide sequence: TGCGCCAGCAGCTTGGTAGACGTAGGACACAATGAGCAGTTCTTC. Translated: CASSLVDVGHNEQFF.

This clonotype has a single count. The chain has TRBV6-6 and TRBJ2-5, with 14 bases matching TRBD2. The junction had 2 bases not matched to a gene; V was cut back by 0 bases and J by 2 bases. Germline V gene sequence: CDR1 MNHNY, CDR2 SVGAGI (reference sequence). The CDR3 loop spans 17 amino acids. The CDR3 loop is CASSYSRTSGGQETQYF. The CDR3, as DNA: TGTGCCAGCAGTTACTCTAGGACTAGCGGGGGGCAAGAGACCCAGTACTTC.

Turning to this clonotype: This may be a read error, as it is one base from a much larger clone. The chain combines TRBV20-1 with TRBJ2-3; 7 nucleotides line up with TRBD2. This CDR3 is built from 14 residues. The germline V gene has CDR1 DFQATT and CDR2 SNEGSKA (reference sequence). CDR3 in DNA: TGCAGTGCTTCGGGAGGCCCCACCACAGATACGCGGTATTTT. Translating it yields CSASGGPTTDTRYF.

Ten or more counts support this clonotype. The rearrangement joins TRBV7-2 to TRBJ1-6, with a tentative D call TRBD1 (5 bases). This CDR3 comprises 14 residues. Germline V gene sequence: CDR1 SGHTA, CDR2 FQGNSA. Trimming cost V 0 bases and J 7 bases, with 7 bases left between them. The CDR3 here is CASSLARDNSPLHF. The CDR3 nucleotides are TGTGCCAGCAGCTTAGCCCGGGACAATTCACCCCTCCACTTT.

The table lists this clonotype with many counts. The genes are TRBV4-1 and TRBJ1-5, with D possibly matching TRBD1 (5 bases). The V gene lost 8 bases and the J gene lost 1 base, with 15 bases spanning the gap. Germline V gives CDR1 MGHRA, CDR2 YSYEKL. The CDR3 has 15 amino acids. CDR3 region: CASSPGGNSNQPQHF. DNA of the CDR3: TGCGCCAGCTCTCCGGGGGGGAACAGCAATCAGCCCCAGCATTTT.

The V and J genes are TRBV5-1 and TRBJ2-7; 9 bases align to TRBD2. The CDR3 consists of 17 residues. J was trimmed by 2 bases and V by 1 base; bases with no gene match: 10. The germline CDR1 and CDR2 sequences are SGHRS and YFSETQ. The CDR3 sequence: CASSLYPAGGPTYEQYF. The CDR3 DNA is TGCGCCAGCAGCTTGTACCCAGCGGGGGGCCCTACCTACGAGCAGTACTTC.